This T cell receptor beta chain was profiled in a study of T cells in Graves' hyperthyroidism and ophthalmopathy. For the study at large: Peripheral blood was acquired at first diagnosis, ahead of any therapy whatsoever. Regarding the study as a whole: Most thyroid-expanded clonotypes above 0.001 were also found in blood. Stable hyperthyroidism and ophthalmopathy were separated using 13 V-J signatures.

With respect to this clonotype: Its cognate antigen is unknown. This may come from a read error, since a much larger clone is one base off.

V shed 0 bases, J shed 1 base, and the junction held 7 bases outside the gene matches. Germline loops: CDR1 SGHTA, CDR2 FQGTGA. The CDR3 totals 17 residues. TCR beta CDR3 region amplification was performed from RNA transcripts. HTBI primers were the set used in a first-round RT-PCR of the TCR CDR3. TCRdb used MiXCR to reprocess the multiplex PCR reads, holding one entry per CDR3 protein. The repertoire holds around 420,000 distinct CDR3 sequences, with around 14% as singletons. The sequence was collected from a woman under 30 with Graves' hyperthyroidism. The chain recombines TRBV7-3 with TRBJ2-3; 7 nucleotides align to TRBD1. Sequencing used blood. CDR3 in amino acids: CASSLTRQGLGTDTQYF. The CDR3 DNA reads TGTGCCAGCAGCTTAACTAGACAGGGTTTAGGCACAGATACGCAGTATTTT.